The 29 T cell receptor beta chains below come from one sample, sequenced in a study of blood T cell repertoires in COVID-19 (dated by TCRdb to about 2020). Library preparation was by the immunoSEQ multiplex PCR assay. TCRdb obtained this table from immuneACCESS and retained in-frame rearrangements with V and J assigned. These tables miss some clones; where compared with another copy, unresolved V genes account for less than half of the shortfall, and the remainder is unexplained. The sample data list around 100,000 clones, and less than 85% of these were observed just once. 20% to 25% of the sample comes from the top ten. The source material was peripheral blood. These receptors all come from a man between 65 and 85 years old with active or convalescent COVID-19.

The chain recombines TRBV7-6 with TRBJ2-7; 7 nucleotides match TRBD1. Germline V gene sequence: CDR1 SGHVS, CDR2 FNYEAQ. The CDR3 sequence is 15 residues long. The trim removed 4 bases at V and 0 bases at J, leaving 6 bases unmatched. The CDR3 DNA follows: TGTGCCAGCAGCTACAGACAGGGCAGCTCCTACGAGCAGTACTTC. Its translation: CASSYRQGSSYEQYF.

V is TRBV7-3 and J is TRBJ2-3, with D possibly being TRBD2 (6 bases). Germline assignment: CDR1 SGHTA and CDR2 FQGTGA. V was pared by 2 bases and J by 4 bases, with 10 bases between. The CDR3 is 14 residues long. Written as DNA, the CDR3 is TGTGCCAGCAGCTTATCACCGGGAGCAGATACGCAGTATTTT. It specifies CASSLSPGADTQYF.

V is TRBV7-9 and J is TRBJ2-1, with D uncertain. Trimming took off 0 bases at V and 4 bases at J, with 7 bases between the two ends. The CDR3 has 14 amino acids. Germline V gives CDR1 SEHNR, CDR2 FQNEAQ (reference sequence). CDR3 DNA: TGTGCCAGCAGCTTAGCGGAGCCTTACAATGAGCAGTTCTTC. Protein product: CASSLAEPYNEQFF.

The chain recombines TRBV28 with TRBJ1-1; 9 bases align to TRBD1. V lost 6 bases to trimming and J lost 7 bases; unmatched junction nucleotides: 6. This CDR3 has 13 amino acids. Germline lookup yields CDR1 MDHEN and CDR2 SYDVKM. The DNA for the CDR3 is TGTGCCAGCAGATCCGGGACAGGGCGTGAAGCTTTCTTT. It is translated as CASRSGTGREAFF. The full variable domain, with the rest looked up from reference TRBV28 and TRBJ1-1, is DVKVTQSSRYLVKRTGEKVFLECVQDMDHENMFWYRQDPGLGLRLIYFSYDVKMKEKGDIPEGYSVSREKKERFSLILESASTNQTSMYLCASRSGTGREAFFGQGTRLTVV.

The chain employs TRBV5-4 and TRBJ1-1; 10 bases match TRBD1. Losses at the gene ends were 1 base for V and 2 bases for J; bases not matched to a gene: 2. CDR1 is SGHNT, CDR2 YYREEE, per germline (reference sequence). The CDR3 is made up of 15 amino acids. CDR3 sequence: CASSLPTGGNTEAFF. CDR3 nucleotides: TGTGCCAGCAGCTTGCCGACAGGGGGCAACACTGAAGCTTTCTTT.

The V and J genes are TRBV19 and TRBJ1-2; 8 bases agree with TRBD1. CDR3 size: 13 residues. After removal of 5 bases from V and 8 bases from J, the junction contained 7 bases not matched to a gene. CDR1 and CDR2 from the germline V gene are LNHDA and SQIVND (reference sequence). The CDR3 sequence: CASSSRTGRGYTF. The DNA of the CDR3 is TGTGCCAGTAGTTCGCGGACAGGGCGGGGCTACACCTTC.

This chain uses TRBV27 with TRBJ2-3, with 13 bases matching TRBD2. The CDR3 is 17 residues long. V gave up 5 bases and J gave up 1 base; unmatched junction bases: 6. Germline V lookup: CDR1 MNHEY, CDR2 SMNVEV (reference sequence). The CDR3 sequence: CASSQLAGGEGTDTQYF. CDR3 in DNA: TGTGCCAGCAGTCAACTAGCGGGGGGGGAAGGCACAGATACGCAGTATTTT.

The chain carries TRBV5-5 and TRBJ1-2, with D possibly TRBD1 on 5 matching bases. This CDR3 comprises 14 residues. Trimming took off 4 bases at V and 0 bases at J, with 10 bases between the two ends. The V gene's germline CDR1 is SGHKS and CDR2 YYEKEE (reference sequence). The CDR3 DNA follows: TGTGCCAGCAGCAGAGGACATACTAACTATGGCTACACCTTC. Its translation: CASSRGHTNYGYTF.

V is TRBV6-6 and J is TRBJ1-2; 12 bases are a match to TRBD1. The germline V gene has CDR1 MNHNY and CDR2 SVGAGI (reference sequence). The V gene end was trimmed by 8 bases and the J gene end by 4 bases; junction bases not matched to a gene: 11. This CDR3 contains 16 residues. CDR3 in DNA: TGTGCCAGCGGGACTCCGGGACAGGGGGCTGTCTATGGCTACACCTTC. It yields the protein CASGTPGQGAVYGYTF.

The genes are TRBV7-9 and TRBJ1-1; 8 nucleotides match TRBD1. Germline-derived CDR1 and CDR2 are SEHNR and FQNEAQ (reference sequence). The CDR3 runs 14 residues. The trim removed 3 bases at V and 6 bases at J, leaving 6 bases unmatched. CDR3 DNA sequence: TGTGCCAGCAGCTTTACAGGGGGGGCTCCTGAAGCTTTCTTT. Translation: CASSFTGGAPEAFF. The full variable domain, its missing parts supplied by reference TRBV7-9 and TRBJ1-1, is DTGVSQNPRHKITKRGQNVTFRCDPISEHNRLYWYRQTLGQGPEFLTYFQNEAQLEKSRLLSDRFSAERPKGSFSTLEIQRTEQGDSAMYLCASSFTGGAPEAFFGQGTRLTVV.

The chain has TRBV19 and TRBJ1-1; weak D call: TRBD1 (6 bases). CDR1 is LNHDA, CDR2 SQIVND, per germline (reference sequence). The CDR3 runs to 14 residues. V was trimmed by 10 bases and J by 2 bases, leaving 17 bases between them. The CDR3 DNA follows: TGTGCCATCTCCGATCTGGGGGCAAACACTGAAGCTTTCTTT. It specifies CAISDLGANTEAFF.

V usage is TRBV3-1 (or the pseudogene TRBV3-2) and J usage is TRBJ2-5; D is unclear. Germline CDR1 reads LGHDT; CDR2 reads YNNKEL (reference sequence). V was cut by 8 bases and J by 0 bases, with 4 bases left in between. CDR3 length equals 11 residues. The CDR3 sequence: CASEYQETQYF. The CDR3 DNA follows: TGTGCCAGCGAGTACCAAGAGACCCAGTACTTC.

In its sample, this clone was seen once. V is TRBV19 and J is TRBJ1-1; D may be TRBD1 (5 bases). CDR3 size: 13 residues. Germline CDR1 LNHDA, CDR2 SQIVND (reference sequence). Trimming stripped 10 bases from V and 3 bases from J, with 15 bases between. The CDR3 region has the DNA TGTGCCATCCTTAAGGGGTCGCACACTGAAGCTTTCTTT. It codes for CAILKGSHTEAFF. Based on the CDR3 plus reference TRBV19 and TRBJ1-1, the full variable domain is DGGITQSPKYLFRKEGQNVTLSCEQNLNHDAMYWYRQDPGQGLRLIYYSQIVNDFQKGDIAEGYSVSREKKESFPLTVTSAQKNPTAFYLCAILKGSHTEAFFGQGTRLTVV.

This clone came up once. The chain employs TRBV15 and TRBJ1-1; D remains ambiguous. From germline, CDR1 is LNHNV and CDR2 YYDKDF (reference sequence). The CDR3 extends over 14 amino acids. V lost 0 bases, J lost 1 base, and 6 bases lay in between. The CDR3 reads CATSRDSRNTEAFF. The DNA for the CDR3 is TGTGCCACCAGCAGAGATTCCAGGAACACTGAAGCTTTCTTT.

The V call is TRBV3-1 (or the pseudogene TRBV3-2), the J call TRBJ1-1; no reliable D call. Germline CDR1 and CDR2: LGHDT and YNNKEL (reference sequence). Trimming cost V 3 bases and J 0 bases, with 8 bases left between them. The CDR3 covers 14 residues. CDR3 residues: CASSHALMNTEAFF. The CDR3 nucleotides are TGTGCCAGCAGCCACGCACTCATGAACACTGAAGCTTTCTTT.

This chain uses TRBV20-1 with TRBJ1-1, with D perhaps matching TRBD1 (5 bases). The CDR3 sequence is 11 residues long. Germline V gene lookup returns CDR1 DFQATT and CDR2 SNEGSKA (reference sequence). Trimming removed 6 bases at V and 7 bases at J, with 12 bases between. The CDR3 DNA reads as TGCAGTGCGTTAGGGGCCGGTGAAGCTTTCTTT. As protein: CSALGAGEAFF.

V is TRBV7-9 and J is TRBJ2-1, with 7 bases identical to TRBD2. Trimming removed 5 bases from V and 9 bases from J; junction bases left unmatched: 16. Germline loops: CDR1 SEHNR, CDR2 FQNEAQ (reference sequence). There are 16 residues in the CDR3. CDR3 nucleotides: TGTGCCAGCAGCACGCGGGTTGGCGGGAGTGGTAGTGAGCAGTTCTTC. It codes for CASSTRVGGSGSEQFF.

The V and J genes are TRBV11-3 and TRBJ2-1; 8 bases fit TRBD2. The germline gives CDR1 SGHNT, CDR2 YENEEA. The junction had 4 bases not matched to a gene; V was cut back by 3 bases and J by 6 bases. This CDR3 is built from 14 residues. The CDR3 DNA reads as TGTGCCAGCAGCTTGACCGGGACTAGCAATGAGCAGTTCTTC. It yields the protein CASSLTGTSNEQFF.

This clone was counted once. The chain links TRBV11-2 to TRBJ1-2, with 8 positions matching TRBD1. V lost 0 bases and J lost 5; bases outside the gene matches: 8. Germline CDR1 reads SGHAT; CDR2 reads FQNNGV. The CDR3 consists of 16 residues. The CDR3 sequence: CASSLDSGTGLYGYTF. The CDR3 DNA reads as TGTGCCAGCAGCTTAGATTCCGGGACAGGTTTATATGGCTACACCTTC.

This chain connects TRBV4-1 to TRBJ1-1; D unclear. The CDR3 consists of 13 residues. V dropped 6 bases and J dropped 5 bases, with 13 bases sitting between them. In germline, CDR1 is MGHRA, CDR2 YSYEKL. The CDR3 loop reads CASRERITTEAFF. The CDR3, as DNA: TGCGCCAGCAGGGAGAGGATAACAACTGAAGCTTTCTTT.

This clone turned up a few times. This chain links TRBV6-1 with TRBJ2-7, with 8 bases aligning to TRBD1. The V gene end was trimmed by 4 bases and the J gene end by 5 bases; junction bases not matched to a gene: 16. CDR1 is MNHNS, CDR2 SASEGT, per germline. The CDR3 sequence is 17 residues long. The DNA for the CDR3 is TGTGCCAGCAGTGGCCAGCGTGCGACAGGGGTGTTCAACGAGCAGTACTTC. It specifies CASSGQRATGVFNEQYF.

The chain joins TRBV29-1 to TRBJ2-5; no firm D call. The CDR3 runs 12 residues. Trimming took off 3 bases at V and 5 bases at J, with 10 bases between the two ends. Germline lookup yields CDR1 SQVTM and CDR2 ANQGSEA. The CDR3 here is CSVDARIETQYF. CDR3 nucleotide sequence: TGCAGCGTTGATGCCAGGATCGAGACCCAGTACTTC.

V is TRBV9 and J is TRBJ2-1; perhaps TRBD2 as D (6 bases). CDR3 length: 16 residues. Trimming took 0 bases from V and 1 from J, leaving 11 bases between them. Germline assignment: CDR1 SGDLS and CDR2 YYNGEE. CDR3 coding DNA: TGTGCCAGCAGCGTAGTTGGGAGCGGGTCCTACAATGAGCAGTTCTTC. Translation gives CASSVVGSGSYNEQFF. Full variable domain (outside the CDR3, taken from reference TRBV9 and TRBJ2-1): DSGVTQTPKHLITATGQRVTLRCSPRSGDLSVYWYQQSLDQGLQFLIQYYNGEERAKGNILERFSAQQFPDLHSELNLSSLELGDSALYFCASSVVGSGSYNEQFFGPGTRLTVL.

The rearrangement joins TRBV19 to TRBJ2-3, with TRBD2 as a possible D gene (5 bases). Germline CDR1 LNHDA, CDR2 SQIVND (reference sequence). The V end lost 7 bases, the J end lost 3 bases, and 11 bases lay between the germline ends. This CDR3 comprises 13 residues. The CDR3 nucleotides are TGTGCCAGTACCGGACTGACGACAGATACGCAGTATTTT. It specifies CASTGLTTDTQYF.

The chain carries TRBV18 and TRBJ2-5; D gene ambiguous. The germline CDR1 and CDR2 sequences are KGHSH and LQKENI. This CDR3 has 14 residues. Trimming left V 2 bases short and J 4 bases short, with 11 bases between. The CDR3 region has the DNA TGTGCCAGCTCACCATACAAGCGCGGAGAGACCCAGTACTTC. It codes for CASSPYKRGETQYF.

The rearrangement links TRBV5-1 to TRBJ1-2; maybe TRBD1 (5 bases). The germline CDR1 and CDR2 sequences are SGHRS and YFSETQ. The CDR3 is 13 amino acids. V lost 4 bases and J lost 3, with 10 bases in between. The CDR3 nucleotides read TGCGCCAGCAGCGTTCAGGGTGACTATGGCTACACCTTC. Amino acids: CASSVQGDYGYTF.

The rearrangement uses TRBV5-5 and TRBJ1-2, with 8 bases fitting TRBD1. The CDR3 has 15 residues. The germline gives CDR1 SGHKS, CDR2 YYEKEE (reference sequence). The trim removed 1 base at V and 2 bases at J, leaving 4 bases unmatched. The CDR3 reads CASSLTGGLNYGYTF. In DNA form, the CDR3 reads TGTGCCAGCAGCTTGACAGGGGGGCTGAACTATGGCTACACCTTC.

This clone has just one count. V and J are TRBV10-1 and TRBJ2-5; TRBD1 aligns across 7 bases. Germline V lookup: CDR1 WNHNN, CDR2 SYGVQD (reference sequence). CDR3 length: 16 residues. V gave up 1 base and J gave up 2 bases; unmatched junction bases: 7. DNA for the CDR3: TGCGCCAGCAGTGAGTGGAGGACAGGACGTCAAGAGACCCAGTACTTC. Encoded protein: CASSEWRTGRQETQYF.

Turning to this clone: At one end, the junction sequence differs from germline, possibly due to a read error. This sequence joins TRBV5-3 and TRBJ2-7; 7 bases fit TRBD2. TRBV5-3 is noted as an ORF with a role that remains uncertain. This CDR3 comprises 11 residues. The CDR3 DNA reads TGTGCCAGAAGCTTGTCGGGGGGAGGAAACTTC. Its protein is CARSLSGGGNF.